One and the same sample provided the 21 T cell receptor beta chains below, sequenced in a study of blood T cell repertoires in COVID-19. Measured with immunoSEQ multiplex PCR; TCRdb has only the in-frame clones, and not every one. The sample carries a few hundred thousand clones, 70% to 90% recorded once. Material for sequencing was peripheral blood. Receptors originate from a man aged 60-69 years with acute or convalescent COVID-19.

This rearrangement joins TRBV5-1 to TRBJ2-2; no firm D call. The V gene lost 0 bases and the J gene lost 1 base, with 7 bases spanning the gap. Per the germline V gene, CDR1 is SGHRS and CDR2 is YFSETQ. This CDR3 spans 15 amino acids. This CDR3 is CASSLEPENTGELFF. The CDR3 bases are TGCGCCAGCAGCTTGGAACCAGAGAACACCGGGGAGCTGTTTTTT.

This clone was recorded a few times. The chain is built from TRBV5-1 and TRBJ1-1; 7 bases map to TRBD1. Germline CDR1 is SGHRS and CDR2 is YFSETQ. V shed 0 bases, J shed 4 bases, and the junction held 9 bases outside the gene matches. This CDR3 is built from 16 residues. The CDR3 sequence: CASSLGDRSRGTEAFF. The CDR3 DNA is TGCGCCAGCAGCTTGGGGGACAGATCGAGGGGCACTGAAGCTTTCTTT.

The DNA for the CDR3 is TGTGCCAGCAGCTTGCCGGGGGGCGGGGAGCAGTACTTC. It yields the protein CASSLPGGGEQYF. V gene TRBV5-6 combines with J gene TRBJ2-7; weak D call: TRBD2 (7 bases). This CDR3 comprises 13 residues. CDR1 and CDR2 (germline): SGHDT, YYEEEE. Trimming shortened V by 1 base and J by 7 bases, and 12 bases separated the two germline ends.

This clone occurred once. The chain recombines TRBV19 with TRBJ2-1, with 14 bases fitting TRBD2. The CDR3 extends over 18 amino acids. Germline V gives CDR1 LNHDA, CDR2 SQIVND (reference sequence). With 0 bases clipped from V and 10 bases from J, the junction kept 11 bases outside the gene matches. In DNA form, the CDR3 reads TGTGCCAGTAGTATAGATTCCTTGGGACTAGCGGGAGCGTTCGAGCAGTTCTTC. Encoded protein: CASSIDSLGLAGAFEQFF.

V usage is TRBV3-1 (or the pseudogene TRBV3-2) and J usage is TRBJ2-7; 9 bases are shared with TRBD2. This CDR3 spans 15 amino acids. Germline CDR1 LGHDT, CDR2 YNNKEL (reference sequence). J gave up 3 bases and V 0 bases, and 3 bases lay outside the gene matches. The CDR3 sequence: CASSQEPSGNYEQYF. In nucleotides, the CDR3 is TGTGCCAGCAGCCAAGAGCCTAGCGGGAACTACGAGCAGTACTTC.

The V call is TRBV6-2 or TRBV6-3, the J call TRBJ2-5; D not certain. Germline V gives CDR1 MNHEY, CDR2 SVGEGT. The CDR3 covers 14 residues. V was trimmed by 0 bases and J by 3 bases, leaving 8 bases between them. DNA of the CDR3: TGTGCCAGCAGTTACTCTCAGGTTGAAGAGACCCAGTACTTC. Its translation: CASSYSQVEETQYF.

The chain carries TRBV2 and TRBJ1-2; 10 bases line up with TRBD1. The ends lost 5 bases at V and 2 bases at J; junction bases unmatched: 5. The CDR3 is 15 amino acids. Germline lookup yields CDR1 SNHLY and CDR2 FYNNEI. CDR3 DNA: TGTGCCAGCAGTCCCGGGACAGGGGAGAACTATGGCTACACCTTC. Protein: CASSPGTGENYGYTF.

V and J are TRBV5-1 and TRBJ2-2, with 7 bases lining up with TRBD2. The CDR3 runs to 14 residues. Losses at the gene ends were 0 bases for V and 6 bases for J; bases not matched to a gene: 2. Germline loops: CDR1 SGHRS, CDR2 YFSETQ. The CDR3 DNA sequence: TGCGCCAGCAGCTTGGCAAGCGGGGCCGGGGAGCTGTTTTTT. Its translation is CASSLASGAGELFF.

The chain employs TRBV19 and TRBJ2-7; 10 bases are a match to TRBD1. The CDR3 is made up of 14 amino acids. Per germline, CDR1 LNHDA and CDR2 SQIVND (reference sequence). V lost 6 bases, J lost 2 bases, and 4 bases stayed unmatched. The CDR3, as DNA: TGTGCCAGTAGCCGGGACAGGGGCACCTACGAGCAGTACTTC. Translated, it gives CASSRDRGTYEQYF.

The chain is built from TRBV5-4 and TRBJ2-2; no definite D call. The ends were cut back, 2 bases at V and 7 bases at J, with 9 bases in the middle. Looked up from germline, CDR1 is SGHNT and CDR2 is YYREEE (reference sequence). The CDR3 contains 13 residues. The CDR3 sequence is CASSLDSFGELFF. The CDR3 DNA sequence: TGTGCCAGCAGCTTAGACTCGTTCGGGGAGCTGTTTTTT.

V and J are TRBV30 and TRBJ1-2; no definite D call. The length of the CDR3 is 14 residues. In germline, CDR1 is GTSNPN, CDR2 SVGIG (reference sequence). Between the trimmed V and J ends, which lost 0 bases and 4 bases, there was a span of 12 bases. The CDR3 DNA reads as TGTGCCTGGAGTGTACTGGGCAGCCTCTATGGCTACACCTTC. It yields the protein CAWSVLGSLYGYTF.

The chain uses TRBV15 and TRBJ2-5, with 10 bases lining up with TRBD1. The ends lost 1 base at V and 5 bases at J; junction bases unmatched: 7. CDR3 length: 16 residues. CDR1 LNHNV and CDR2 YYDKDF come from the germline V gene (reference sequence). CDR3 DNA sequence: TGTGCCACCAGCAGAGTGAACGGACAGGGGGAGGAGACCCAGTACTTC. Protein: CATSRVNGQGEETQYF.

This sequence joins TRBV9 and TRBJ1-3; 8 positions match TRBD1. This CDR3 is 15 amino acids long. Germline values: CDR1 SGDLS, CDR2 YYNGEE. J was trimmed by 4 bases and V by 3 bases; bases with no gene match: 6. This chain's CDR3 is CASSAMDRVGNTIYF. The CDR3 nucleotides are TGTGCCAGCAGCGCGATGGACAGGGTCGGAAACACCATATATTTT.

The V call is TRBV4-1, the J call TRBJ2-3, with D maybe TRBD2 (6 bases). The CDR3 contains 16 residues. Germline values: CDR1 MGHRA, CDR2 YSYEKL. V dropped 0 bases and J dropped 0 bases, with 10 bases sitting between them. CDR3 sequence (DNA): TGCGCCAGCAGCCAAGATTACGGGGGTAGCACAGATACGCAGTATTTT. Translated, it gives CASSQDYGGSTDTQYF.

The V call is TRBV5-4, the J call TRBJ2-7, with D hard to call. The germline V gene has CDR1 SGHNT and CDR2 YYREEE (reference sequence). V was clipped by 4 bases and J by 3 bases, with 11 bases between them. The CDR3 is made up of 13 amino acids. The CDR3 sequence: CASSPEEDYEQYF. The DNA of the CDR3 is TGTGCCAGCAGCCCTGAAGAGGACTACGAGCAGTACTTC. The entire variable domain, with the rest obtained from reference TRBV5-4 and TRBJ2-7, is as follows: ETGVTQSPTHLIKTRGQQVTLRCSSQSGHNTVSWYQQALGQGPQFIFQYYREEENGRGNFPPRFSGLQFPNYSSELNVNALELDDSALYLCASSPEEDYEQYFGPGTRLTVT.

The chain links TRBV9 to TRBJ1-4, with a possible D match to TRBD1 (5 bases). The V end was cut by 4 bases, the J end by 4 bases, with 17 bases between. The CDR3 runs 16 residues. From germline, CDR1 is SGDLS and CDR2 YYNGEE. The CDR3 sequence is CASSPGLGGNNEKLFF. The CDR3, as DNA: TGTGCCAGCAGCCCCGGGTTGGGGGGGAATAATGAAAAACTGTTTTTT.

Of note for this clone: This specimen includes other DNA sequences encoding the same CDR3. V gene TRBV2 combines with J gene TRBJ1-1; 7 nucleotides align to TRBD1. Germline trimming cut 11 bases from V and 1 base from J; bases unmatched to any gene: 7. Germline V gene data show CDR1 as SNHLY and CDR2 as FYNNEI. The CDR3 length is 13 residues. The CDR3 here is CASRGTENTEAFF. DNA of the CDR3: TGTGCCTCCCGGGGGACAGAGAACACTGAAGCTTTCTTT.

Note on this clone: The same CDR3 also results from other DNA sequences found in this sample. The chain uses TRBV19 and TRBJ1-1; 9 nucleotides agree with TRBD1. Germline assignment: CDR1 LNHDA and CDR2 SQIVND (reference sequence). V dropped 8 bases and J dropped 5; count of bases not matched to a gene: 6. The CDR3 has 13 amino acids. The CDR3 DNA is TGTGCCAGTGGACAGGGGCGAGTAACTGAAGCTTTCTTT. This gives the protein CASGQGRVTEAFF.

The rearrangement uses TRBV2 and TRBJ2-7; possibly TRBD1 for D (6 bases). The CDR3 runs to 13 residues. V lost 7 bases to trimming and J lost 6 bases, with 16 bases between them. Germline V CDR1 and CDR2: SNHLY, FYNNEI. The CDR3 is CASMGAGASEQYF. In nucleotides, the CDR3 is TGTGCCAGCATGGGAGCAGGGGCAAGCGAGCAGTACTTC.

The V call is TRBV19, the J call TRBJ1-1, with a tentative D call TRBD1 (5 bases). Between the trimmed V and J ends, which lost 3 bases and 1 base, there was a span of 9 bases. Germline V lookup: CDR1 LNHDA, CDR2 SQIVND (reference sequence). CDR3 length: 14 amino acids. As DNA, the CDR3 is TGTGCCAGTAGTATGGGGCAGCAGAACACTGAAGCTTTCTTT. Translation gives CASSMGQQNTEAFF.

This clone was counted a few times. This chain connects TRBV6-4 to TRBJ2-1; 10 bases agree with TRBD2. V shed 6 bases, J shed 6 bases, and the junction held 8 bases outside the gene matches. In germline, CDR1 is MRHNA, CDR2 SNTAGT. The CDR3 runs 15 residues. CDR3 sequence reads: CASRVLAGVGNEQFF. CDR3 nucleotide sequence: TGTGCCAGCAGAGTCCTAGCGGGAGTTGGCAATGAGCAGTTCTTC.